The present TCR beta chain was sequenced within a study of blood T cell repertoires in COVID-19 (TCRdb year 2020). For the study in its entirety: Samples covering the acute and convalescent phases of COVID-19 were provided by collaborators in the United States, Italy and Spain. The prospective study material was composed of cDNA or gDNA derived from T cells, B-cell-depleted T cells, or PBMCs. Subjects who had been exposed to COVID-19, were actively infected with it, or had recovered from it provided the deeply sampled blood TCRbeta repertoires that made up the dataset. A freely available public database, intended as a resource for researchers studying the immune response to SARS-CoV-2, is where the repertoires were released. The samples were drawn from the first 160 participants of the ongoing ImmuneRACE study and from 950 to 1,500 subjects provided by 6 global collaborators. The sample metadata nearly always contained a de-identified subject ID, COVID-19 status, age in years and sex. HLA class I and class II types, where available, came from metadata supplied by the sample provider rather than from assay-based typing. Overall study outcomes, separate from this receptor: The quantity of clinical and demographic metadata differed by source and by participant and was supplied without curation.

CDR1 and CDR2 are read off the germline V gene (reference sequence) as LNHNV and YYDKDF. The CDR3 numbers 19 residues from cysteine through phenylalanine. Only the CDR3 DNA is retained, 57 bases long and in frame from the first base. Trimming removed 5 bases from V and 4 bases from J; the gene matches leave 13 bases unexplained. The immunoSEQ Assay, a bias-controlled multiplex PCR, was used to amplify TCRbeta CDR3 regions from genomic DNA. Turning to the authors' computational methods: Within the assay, amplification of reference gene primers was used to estimate how many nucleated cells each sample contained. To quantify the absolute abundance of each unique TCRbeta CDR3 rearrangement, sequence reads were collapsed and filtered. For each sample, productive Simpson clonality was calculated by taking the square root of Simpson's diversity index across productive rearrangements. The table was pulled from immuneACCESS by TCRdb, which kept in-frame rearrangements only. Such tables lose some clones; where checked, under half of the loss comes from unresolved V genes, and the rest has no known cause. D and trimming come from the DNA, and the V and J calls and clone size come from that table. The sample yields roughly 200,000 clones; 82% were counted once. In total, the top ten clones hold more than 4% of the sample.

Participants in the prospective study were aged about 18 to 95 years, lived in 20 to 30 United States geographic areas, and enrolled through a virtual design. In the prospective study, cohorts were assigned on the basis of participant-reported clinical history obtained from a screening survey and a study questionnaire. Each participant in the prospective study had whole blood, serum and a nasopharyngeal or oropharyngeal swab collected by mobile phlebotomists. Prospective study participants could optionally give additional blood draws and questionnaires over an approximately 2-month period. Before DNA extraction, prospective study blood samples were shipped either frozen or at room temperature. Comment on this clone: Its antigen is not yet known. No much larger clone exists at a distance of one base, and base qualities are not known.

Sequenced: PBMCs or T cells enriched from blood (not recorded which). The V and J segments used are TRBV15 and TRBJ2-2; 13 bases in the middle match TRBD2. This sequence originates from a woman aged 55-69 years with acute COVID-19. The DNA sequence follows: TGTGCCACCAGCCGACCGCCCCAGGGACTAGCGGGACGCACCGGGGAGCTGTTTTTT. This is translated as CATSRPPQGLAGRTGELFF.